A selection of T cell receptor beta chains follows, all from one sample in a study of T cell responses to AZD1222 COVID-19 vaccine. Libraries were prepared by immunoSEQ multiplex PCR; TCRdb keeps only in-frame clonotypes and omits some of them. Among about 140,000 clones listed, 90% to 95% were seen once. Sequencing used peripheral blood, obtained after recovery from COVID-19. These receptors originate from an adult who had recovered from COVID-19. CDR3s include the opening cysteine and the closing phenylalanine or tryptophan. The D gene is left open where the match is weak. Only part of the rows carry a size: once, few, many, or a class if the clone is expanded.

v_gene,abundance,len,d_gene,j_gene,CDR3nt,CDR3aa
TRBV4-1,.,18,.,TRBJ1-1,TGCGCCAGCAGCCAAAGAAAGGCGGGTGAGGGATCGAACACTGAAGCTTTCTTT,CASSQRKAGEGSNTEAFF
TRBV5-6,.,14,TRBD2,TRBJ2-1,TGTGCCAGCCGCCCCAGCGGGAGTCTCGGGGAGCAGTTCTTC,CASRPSGSLGEQFF
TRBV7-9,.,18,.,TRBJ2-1,TGTGCCAGCAGCTTCGCTCTGGGGGGAGGCAGCTCCTACAATGAGCAGTTCTTC,CASSFALGGGSSYNEQFF
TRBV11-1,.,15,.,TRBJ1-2,TGTGCCAGCAGCTTTGGCCGGCCTACTAACTATGGCTACACCTTC,CASSFGRPTNYGYTF
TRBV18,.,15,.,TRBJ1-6,TGTGCCAGCTCTCCTACCGGGACCTTAAATTCACCCCTCCACTTT,CASSPTGTLNSPLHF
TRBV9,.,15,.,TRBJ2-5,TGTGCCAGCAGCGTAGGGGCTAGAGAAGGAGAGACCCAGTACTTC,CASSVGAREGETQYF
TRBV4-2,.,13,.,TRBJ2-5,TGTGCCAGCAGCCAAGGCCCCCAAGAGACCCAGTACTTC,CASSQGPQETQYF
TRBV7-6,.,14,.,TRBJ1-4,TGTGCCAGCAGCTACTCGGTGGGGGGTGAAAAACTGTTTTTT,CASSYSVGGEKLFF
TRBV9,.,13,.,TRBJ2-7,TGTGCCAGCAGCGCCCGGACTTTAACCGAGCAGTACTTC,CASSARTLTEQYF
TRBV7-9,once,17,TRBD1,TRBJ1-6,TGTGCCAGCAGCTCCTGGGGCTCGGGACAGGGGAATTCACCCCTCCACTTT,CASSSWGSGQGNSPLHF
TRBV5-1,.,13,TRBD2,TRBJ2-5,TGCGCCAGCAGCTTTGGACTAGGGGAGACCCAGTACTTC,CASSFGLGETQYF
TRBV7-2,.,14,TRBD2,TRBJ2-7,TGTGCCAGCAGCCCGCTAGCGGGAGTCTACGAGCAGTACTTC,CASSPLAGVYEQYF
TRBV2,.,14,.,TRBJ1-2,TGTGCCAGCAGTGAACAGGCCCATTCCTATGGCTACACCTTC,CASSEQAHSYGYTF
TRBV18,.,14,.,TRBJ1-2,TGTGCCAGCTCAGAGGAGGGATCTAACTATGGCTACACCTTC,CASSEEGSNYGYTF
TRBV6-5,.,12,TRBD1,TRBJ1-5,TGTGCCAGCGACAGGGTTGGGCAGCCCCAGCATTTT,CASDRVGQPQHF
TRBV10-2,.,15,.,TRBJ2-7,TGCGCCAGCAGTGAGTTGGGGCCTGCCTCCTACGAGCAGTACTTC,CASSELGPASYEQYF
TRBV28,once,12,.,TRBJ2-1,TGTGCCAGCAGTTTAAGCTACAATGAGCAGTTCTTC,CASSLSYNEQFF
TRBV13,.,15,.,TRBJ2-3,TGTGCCAGCAGCTCCTCCCCGGGAGAGGCAGATACGCAGTATTTT,CASSSSPGEADTQYF
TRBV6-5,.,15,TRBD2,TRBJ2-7,TGTGCCAGCAGTTACTCTCCTAGCGGGTACTACGAGCAGTACTTC,CASSYSPSGYYEQYF